The next 16 T cell receptor beta chains were all read from a single sample in a study of Ad26.COV2.S vaccination and SARS-CoV-2 variants (dated by TCRdb to the early 2020s). The time point label for this specimen denotes: individuals recovered from natural SARS-CoV-2 infection. Library construction relied on the immunoSEQ multiplex PCR assay. TCRdb mirrors the immuneACCESS table, restricted to in-frame sequences. Some clones are absent from its copies; in checked studies, under half trace to an unresolved V gene, and the reason for the others is unknown. Within this sample are roughly 100,000 clones, with around 80% of them counted one time only. Clones ranked in the top ten supply roughly a sixth of the sample. The input for sequencing was peripheral blood, taken after recovery from COVID-19. Every receptor here comes from a human donor who had recovered from COVID-19.

The J gene is TRBJ2-2, the V gene TRBV2; D is possibly TRBD1 (6 bases). The V and J ends lost 5 bases and 7 bases respectively, with 11 bases between them. The CDR3 consists of 13 residues. Germline values: CDR1 SNHLY, CDR2 FYNNEI. CDR3 sequence reads: CASSRGQHGELFF. The DNA of the CDR3 is TGTGCCAGCAGTCGCGGACAGCACGGGGAGCTGTTTTTT.

This CDR3 reads CASSPRGSSNQPQHF. The CDR3 DNA follows: TGTGCCAGCAGCCCCAGGGGGAGTAGCAATCAGCCCCAGCATTTT. The chain carries TRBV7-9 and TRBJ1-5, with TRBD1 matching over 7 bases. This CDR3 region has 15 residues. Germline V gene sequence: CDR1 SEHNR, CDR2 FQNEAQ (reference sequence). Unmatched junction bases numbered 4, after V lost 5 bases and J lost 0 bases.

This sequence joins TRBV24-1 and TRBJ2-5; possible D gene TRBD1, 6 bases. CDR1 is KGHDR, CDR2 SFDVKD, per germline. The CDR3 runs to 15 residues. Trimming took 6 bases from V and 5 from J, leaving 18 bases between them. CDR3 in DNA: TGTGCCACCAGTCCTACAGGGTTCGGTGGGGAGACCCAGTACTTC. This gives the protein CATSPTGFGGETQYF.

This sequence joins TRBV15 and TRBJ2-1; 7 bases are shared with TRBD2. Germline loops: CDR1 LNHNV, CDR2 YYDKDF (reference sequence). Trimming took 0 bases from V and 6 from J; bases not matched to a gene: 8. The CDR3 loop spans 16 amino acids. CDR3 residues: CATSRDRGVGGNEQFF. For the CDR3, the DNA is TGTGCCACCAGCAGAGATCGGGGGGTGGGAGGCAATGAGCAGTTCTTC. Full variable domain (missing parts from reference TRBV15 and TRBJ2-1): DAMVIQNPRYQVTQFGKPVTLSCSQTLNHNVMYWYQQKSSQAPKLLFHYYDKDFNNEADTPDNFQSRRPNTSFCFLDIRSPGLGDTAMYLCATSRDRGVGGNEQFFGPGTRLTVL.

The gene calls are TRBV29-1 and TRBJ2-4, with D possibly matching TRBD2 (6 bases). The CDR3 consists of 16 residues. Per the germline V gene, CDR1 is SQVTM and CDR2 is ANQGSEA. V was trimmed by 6 bases and J by 3 bases, leaving 21 bases between them. This CDR3 is CSVRGRGSGGKNIQYF. The CDR3 DNA reads as TGCAGCGTGAGGGGTCGGGGCTCCGGGGGCAAAAACATTCAGTACTTC.

The V and J genes are TRBV6-1 and TRBJ1-4; TRBD1 matches 10 bases. CDR3 length equals 14 residues. Unmatched junction bases numbered 3, after V lost 5 bases and J lost 6 bases. Germline assignment: CDR1 MNHNS and CDR2 SASEGT. The CDR3 nucleotides read TGTGCCAGCAGTAGGGGACAGGGGTATGAAAAACTGTTTTTT. This encodes CASSRGQGYEKLFF.

J is TRBJ2-2 and V is TRBV24-1; D is perhaps TRBD1 or TRBD2 (6 bases each). This CDR3 is built from 15 residues. Trimming shortened V by 3 bases and J by 6 bases, and 13 bases separated the two germline ends. The germline V gene encodes CDR1 KGHDR and CDR2 SFDVKD. This CDR3 is CATSDEGGSAGELFF. CDR3 coding DNA: TGTGCCACCAGTGATGAGGGGGGATCGGCCGGGGAGCTGTTTTTT.

The chain links TRBV4-1 to TRBJ1-5, with D hard to call. Germline-derived CDR1 and CDR2 are MGHRA and YSYEKL. V lost 1 base to trimming and J lost 4 bases, with 8 bases between them. This CDR3 is built from 14 residues. In nucleotides, the CDR3 is TGCGCCAGCAGCCAAGGTAGAGGGAATCAGCCCCAGCATTTT. Amino acid sequence: CASSQGRGNQPQHF.

The chain has TRBV4-1 and TRBJ1-1; the D is unclear. The CDR3 is 13 residues long. Germline lookup yields CDR1 MGHRA and CDR2 YSYEKL. Trimming pared 5 bases from V and 0 bases from J, leaving 7 bases between. CDR3 bases: TGCGCCAGCAGCGACGGCTTGAACACTGAAGCTTTCTTT. It codes for CASSDGLNTEAFF.

This clone was recorded only once. V gene TRBV2 combines with J gene TRBJ1-2; D not certain. Between the trimmed V and J ends, which lost 3 bases and 7 bases, there was a span of 15 bases. Looked up from germline, CDR1 is SNHLY and CDR2 is FYNNEI. The CDR3 length is 14 residues. The CDR3, as DNA: TGTGCCAGCAGTGACCTGTCGGGGTGGGGTGGCTACACCTTC. This sequence encodes CASSDLSGWGGYTF.

The chain has TRBV11-2 and TRBJ2-7, with TRBD1 matching over 7 bases. The CDR3 consists of 15 residues. Germline V gives CDR1 SGHAT, CDR2 FQNNGV. Trimming at V came to 3 bases and at J to 1 base, leaving 6 bases not matched to a gene. The CDR3 nucleotides are TGTGCCAGCAGCTTGGGGACAGCCGTTTCCTACGAGCAGTACTTC. It encodes CASSLGTAVSYEQYF. Supplemented by reference TRBV11-2 and TRBJ2-7, the full variable domain reads EAGVAQSPRYKIIEKRQSVAFWCNPISGHATLYWYQQILGQGPKLLIQFQNNGVVDDSQLPKDRFSAERLKGVDSTLKIQPAKLEDSAVYLCASSLGTAVSYEQYFGPGTRLTVT.

This clone was recorded once. The chain employs TRBV19 and TRBJ1-1; possibly TRBD1 for D (6 bases). The CDR3 spans 16 residues. Germline V gives CDR1 LNHDA, CDR2 SQIVND (reference sequence). Trimming shortened V by 7 bases and J by 1 base, and 19 bases separated the two germline ends. The CDR3 DNA reads as TGTGCCAGTATTGGGGGCTGGGGCAGGGGGAACACTGAAGCTTTCTTT. The encoded protein is CASIGGWGRGNTEAFF.

This clone was seen a few times. The chain joins TRBV5-1 to TRBJ1-2; D gene unclear. With 0 bases removed from V and 7 bases from J, the gap between germline ends came to 10 bases. The CDR3 sequence is 13 residues long. CDR1 and CDR2 (germline): SGHRS, YFSETQ. In DNA, the CDR3 is TGCGCCAGCAGCTTGGAAGGGATTGGTGGCTACACCTTC. Protein sequence: CASSLEGIGGYTF.

This chain connects TRBV9 to TRBJ2-5; D may match TRBD1 or TRBD2 (5 bases each). Looked up from germline, CDR1 is SGDLS and CDR2 is YYNGEE. This CDR3 is 15 amino acids long. V gave up 6 bases and J gave up 2 bases, with 17 bases separating them. This chain's CDR3 is CASTTGPVLQETQYF. For the CDR3, the DNA is TGTGCCAGCACCACGGGACCAGTCCTTCAAGAGACCCAGTACTTC.

The V gene is TRBV14, the J gene TRBJ2-7; 7 bases match TRBD2. Trimming took 4 bases from V and 5 from J; bases not matched to a gene: 14. Germline lookup yields CDR1 SGHDN and CDR2 FVKESK. This CDR3 comprises 16 residues. The CDR3 region is CASSRGLGYGPNEQYF. CDR3 in DNA: TGTGCCAGCAGCCGCGGACTAGGGTACGGTCCAAACGAGCAGTACTTC.

The CDR3 bases are TGTGCCAGCAGCTACACCGGGAGCCCGCAAGAGACCCAGTACTTC. Its protein product is CASSYTGSPQETQYF. The chain employs TRBV5-4 and TRBJ2-5; the D gene is possibly TRBD2 (6 bases). This CDR3 region has 15 residues. Per the germline V gene, CDR1 is SGHNT and CDR2 is YYREEE (reference sequence). The V end lost 3 bases, the J end lost 2 bases, and 14 bases lay between the germline ends.